The 25 T cell receptor beta chains below were found in one sample sequenced in a study of blood T cell repertoires in COVID-19. The method was immunoSEQ multiplex PCR; TCRdb's version includes in-frame clones alone and lacks a portion of them. The sample has about 200,000 clones, 86% seen once. Sequencing was done on a sample of PBMCs or T cells enriched from blood (not recorded which). The receptor source for this set is a woman aged 30 to 39 who had been exposed to COVID-19.

The chain uses TRBV6-5 and TRBJ2-7; weak D call: TRBD2 (7 bases). Germline V CDR1 and CDR2: MNHEY, SVGAGI. V was clipped by 5 bases and J by 7 bases, with 21 bases between them. This CDR3 is built from 15 residues. The CDR3 here is CASSTLVGGGQEQYF. The CDR3 bases are TGTGCCAGCAGTACGCTCGTGGGGGGGGGCCAGGAGCAGTACTTC.

In DNA, the CDR3 is TGTGCCAGCAGCCAACAGGGTATTGGAAACACCATATATTTT. Translated: CASSQQGIGNTIYF. The chain combines TRBV3-1 (or the pseudogene TRBV3-2) with TRBJ1-3; D is possibly TRBD1 (5 bases). Germline values: CDR1 LGHDT, CDR2 YNNKEL (reference sequence). The germline V and J ends were trimmed by 2 bases and 3 bases, with 8 bases remaining between them. CDR3 length equals 14 residues.

V and J are TRBV6-5 and TRBJ2-5; 11 nucleotides line up with TRBD2. The CDR3 spans 15 residues. Looked up from germline, CDR1 is MNHEY and CDR2 is SVGAGI. V was pared by 5 bases and J by 4 bases, with 6 bases of the junction left unmatched. The CDR3 coding sequence is TGTGCCAGCAGTAAGGGACTAGCGGATGGAGAGACCCAGTACTTC. Its translation: CASSKGLADGETQYF.

The rearrangement links TRBV5-4 to TRBJ2-2; the match to TRBD1 covers 10 bases. V was clipped by 2 bases and J by 3 bases; unmatched bases: 1. CDR1 SGHNT and CDR2 YYREEE come from the germline V gene (reference sequence). This CDR3 has 15 residues. The CDR3 loop is CASSLGTGDTGELFF. The CDR3 DNA follows: TGTGCCAGCAGCTTAGGGACAGGGGACACCGGGGAGCTGTTTTTT. The whole variable domain, filled in from reference TRBV5-4 and TRBJ2-2, reads ETGVTQSPTHLIKTRGQQVTLRCSSQSGHNTVSWYQQALGQGPQFIFQYYREEENGRGNFPPRFSGLQFPNYSSELNVNALELDDSALYLCASSLGTGDTGELFFGEGSRLTVL.

The chain joins TRBV12-3 or TRBV12-4 to TRBJ2-7; D uncertain. The V gene lost 3 bases and the J gene lost 3 bases, with 6 bases spanning the gap. This CDR3 is built from 12 residues. The CDR3 DNA is TGTGCCAGCAGTTTTAAACTCTACGAGCAGTACTTC. It is translated as CASSFKLYEQYF.

CDR3 sequence reads: CASAPGRPLNQPQHF. The CDR3 coding sequence is TGTGCTTCCGCCCCCGGCAGGCCCCTCAATCAGCCCCAGCATTTT. The chain couples TRBV6-6 to TRBJ1-5; D remains ambiguous. The CDR3 has 15 amino acids. Germline V gene lookup returns CDR1 MNHNY and CDR2 SVGAGI (reference sequence).

The chain combines TRBV7-9 with TRBJ1-1, with unresolved D. The CDR3 consists of 16 residues. CDR1 SEHNR and CDR2 FQNEAQ come from the germline V gene (reference sequence). The V end was cut by 4 bases, the J end by 6 bases, with 21 bases between. The CDR3 here is CASSSPYNSASSEAFF. The CDR3 nucleotides read TGTGCCAGCAGCTCGCCGTACAATTCAGCTAGCTCTGAAGCTTTCTTT. Full variable domain (rest looked up from reference TRBV7-9 and TRBJ1-1): DTGVSQNPRHKITKRGQNVTFRCDPISEHNRLYWYRQTLGQGPEFLTYFQNEAQLEKSRLLSDRFSAERPKGSFSTLEIQRTEQGDSAMYLCASSSPYNSASSEAFFGQGTRLTVV.

V usage is TRBV24-1 and J usage is TRBJ2-2, with TRBD2 identical over 7 bases. This CDR3 spans 16 amino acids. Unmatched junction bases numbered 5, after V lost 4 bases and J lost 1 base. The V gene's germline CDR1 is KGHDR and CDR2 SFDVKD. CDR3 region: CATSDPRGGNTGELFF. CDR3 in DNA: TGTGCCACCAGTGACCCACGCGGGGGGAACACCGGGGAGCTGTTTTTT.

J is TRBJ2-3 and V is TRBV30; the match to TRBD1 covers 9 bases. In germline, CDR1 is GTSNPN, CDR2 SVGIG (reference sequence). V lost 2 bases, J lost 0 bases, and 9 bases stayed unmatched. The CDR3 is 17 residues long. The CDR3 region has the DNA TGTGCCTGGAGTCCATCCCCGGGACAGGGTAGCACAGATACGCAGTATTTT. Amino acids: CAWSPSPGQGSTDTQYF.

The J gene is TRBJ1-3, the V gene TRBV5-4, with D possibly TRBD1 on 5 matching bases. Per the germline V gene, CDR1 is SGHNT and CDR2 is YYREEE (reference sequence). V was cut by 4 bases and J by 4 bases, with 21 bases left in between. CDR3 length equals 17 residues. CDR3 loop: CASSRGSISRAGNTIYF. The CDR3 region has the DNA TGTGCCAGCAGCCGCGGCAGTATATCCAGGGCCGGAAACACCATATATTTT.

The chain combines TRBV7-2 with TRBJ2-1, with 12 bases fitting TRBD2. The CDR3 is made up of 16 amino acids. Losses at the gene ends were 5 bases for V and 6 bases for J; bases not matched to a gene: 8. Germline loops: CDR1 SGHTA, CDR2 FQGNSA. CDR3 sequence (DNA): TGTGCCAGCAGCCCACCCGGACTAGCGGGGTCCAATGAGCAGTTCTTC. Protein: CASSPPGLAGSNEQFF.

The chain couples TRBV5-4 to TRBJ1-3; 7 positions match TRBD1. With 0 bases clipped from V and 1 base from J, the junction kept 7 bases outside the gene matches. Germline V gives CDR1 SGHNT, CDR2 YYREEE (reference sequence). The CDR3 covers 17 residues. DNA of the CDR3: TGTGCCAGCAGCTTGGACCCGACAGGGATTTCTGGAAACACCATATATTTT. As protein: CASSLDPTGISGNTIYF.

This chain links TRBV6-4 with TRBJ2-2, with TRBD2 matching 12 bases. Germline V gives CDR1 MRHNA, CDR2 SNTAGT. The V gene end was trimmed by 7 bases and the J gene end by 6 bases; junction bases not matched to a gene: 3. The CDR3 sequence is 14 residues long. The DNA for the CDR3 is TGTGCCAGCACAAGGACTAGCGGGGCCGGGGAGCTGTTTTTT. It translates to CASTRTSGAGELFF.

This clone was counted between two and nine times. The rearrangement joins TRBV18 to TRBJ2-1, with a weak D call TRBD2 (5 bases). V shed 3 bases and J shed 9 bases, with 21 bases lying between them. The CDR3 spans 16 residues. Germline values: CDR1 KGHSH, CDR2 LQKENI. Here the CDR3 reads CASSPLGSSLGSEQFF. CDR3 DNA: TGTGCCAGCTCACCTTTAGGGTCCTCCCTAGGGAGTGAGCAGTTCTTC. The complete variable domain, with remaining parts taken from reference TRBV18 and TRBJ2-1, reads NAGVMQNPRHLVRRRGQEARLRCSPMKGHSHVYWYRQLPEEGLKFMVYLQKENIIDESGMPKERFSAEFPKEGPSILRIQQVVRGDSAAYFCASSPLGSSLGSEQFFGPGTRLTVL.

The rearrangement joins TRBV27 to TRBJ1-5; 9 bases align to TRBD1. V dropped 7 bases and J dropped 6; count of bases not matched to a gene: 7. CDR3 length: 14 amino acids. Germline V gives CDR1 MNHEY, CDR2 SMNVEV (reference sequence). As DNA, the CDR3 is TGTGCCAGCACCGGGACAGGGTTGGGTCAGCCCCAGCATTTT. This gives the protein CASTGTGLGQPQHF.

The chain recombines TRBV5-1 with TRBJ1-4, with 12 bases that match TRBD1. Per the germline V gene, CDR1 is SGHRS and CDR2 is YFSETQ. The CDR3 runs 16 residues. Unmatched junction bases numbered 12, after V lost 7 bases and J lost 8 bases. The CDR3 loop reads CASAPGQGAEREKLFF. Here the CDR3 DNA reads TGCGCCAGCGCACCGGGACAGGGGGCCGAGAGAGAAAAACTGTTTTTT.

The rearrangement links TRBV4-1 to TRBJ1-4; D gene ambiguous. The CDR3 totals 15 residues. Trimming shortened V by 0 bases and J by 10 bases, and 15 bases separated the two germline ends. Germline-derived CDR1 and CDR2 are MGHRA and YSYEKL. The CDR3 reads CASSQDESRGGKLFF. CDR3 in DNA: TGCGCCAGCAGCCAAGACGAGTCCCGAGGCGGAAAACTGTTTTTT.

This clone appeared once. J is TRBJ1-2 and V is TRBV30; D is perhaps TRBD1 (6 bases). CDR1 GTSNPN and CDR2 SVGIG come from the germline V gene (reference sequence). The CDR3 runs 14 residues. Trimming took off 8 bases at V and 2 bases at J, with 18 bases between the two ends. The DNA for the CDR3 is TGTGCCCGCCAGCGGGACAAGGAAAACTATGGCTACACCTTC. The encoded protein is CARQRDKENYGYTF.

The chain uses TRBV19 and TRBJ1-2; TRBD1 matches at 8 bases. Germline V gives CDR1 LNHDA, CDR2 SQIVND (reference sequence). This CDR3 has 14 amino acids. The trim removed 6 bases at V and 4 bases at J, leaving 7 bases unmatched. CDR3 protein: CASSDRGKGYGYTF. In nucleotides, the CDR3 is TGTGCCAGTAGCGACAGGGGAAAGGGCTATGGCTACACCTTC. The whole variable domain, filled in from reference TRBV19 and TRBJ1-2, reads DGGITQSPKYLFRKEGQNVTLSCEQNLNHDAMYWYRQDPGQGLRLIYYSQIVNDFQKGDIAEGYSVSREKKESFPLTVTSAQKNPTAFYLCASSDRGKGYGYTFGSGTRLTVV.

The chain combines TRBV4-1 with TRBJ2-2, with TRBD2 matching over 8 bases. The CDR3 contains 16 residues. Trimming at V came to 4 bases and at J to 2 bases, leaving 6 bases not matched to a gene. Germline CDR1 is MGHRA and CDR2 is YSYEKL. DNA of the CDR3: TGCGCCAGCAGCCTTGAAAGCGGGGGCAACACCGGGGAGCTGTTTTTT. Residues: CASSLESGGNTGELFF.

This chain joins TRBV19 and TRBJ2-1, with 12 bases fitting TRBD1. The CDR3 length is 15 residues. Germline V gene data show CDR1 as LNHDA and CDR2 as SQIVND (reference sequence). The ends lost 3 bases at V and 6 bases at J; junction bases unmatched: 3. In DNA form, the CDR3 reads TGTGCCAGTAGTATGGGGACAGGGGGCTTCAATGAGCAGTTCTTC. Encoded protein: CASSMGTGGFNEQFF.

The chain carries TRBV10-3 and TRBJ1-1; TRBD1 aligns across 8 bases. This CDR3 contains 14 residues. V lost 4 bases and J lost 4; bases outside the gene matches: 5. Germline CDR1 ENHRY, CDR2 SYGVKD. The CDR3 loop reads CAISGRGQGTEAFF. As DNA, the CDR3 is TGTGCCATCAGTGGTAGAGGACAGGGCACTGAAGCTTTCTTT.

This clone turned up a few times. The rearrangement uses TRBV10-3 and TRBJ1-2; possibly TRBD1 for D (5 bases). Looked up from germline, CDR1 is ENHRY and CDR2 is SYGVKD. The CDR3 loop spans 12 amino acids. V gave up 3 bases and J gave up 5 bases, with 7 bases separating them. The CDR3 DNA reads as TGTGCCATCAGTGATGGGGGGTATGGCTACACCTTC. It is translated as CAISDGGYGYTF.

The V gene is TRBV27, the J gene TRBJ2-2, with 8 bases that match TRBD1. CDR3 size: 15 residues. Unmatched junction bases numbered 8, after V lost 7 bases and J lost 4 bases. CDR1 and CDR2 (germline): MNHEY, SMNVEV (reference sequence). The chain's CDR3 is CASTPLDRATGELFF. Here the CDR3 DNA reads TGTGCCAGCACCCCCTTGGACAGGGCCACCGGGGAGCTGTTTTTT.

V and J are TRBV24-1 and TRBJ2-1; 7 bases align to TRBD1. There are 13 residues in the CDR3. Germline CDR1 KGHDR, CDR2 SFDVKD. Trimming at V came to 4 bases and at J to 15 bases, leaving 11 bases not matched to a gene. CDR3 protein: CATSETRQGVRFF. For the CDR3, the DNA is TGTGCCACCAGTGAGACACGACAGGGAGTGAGGTTCTTC.